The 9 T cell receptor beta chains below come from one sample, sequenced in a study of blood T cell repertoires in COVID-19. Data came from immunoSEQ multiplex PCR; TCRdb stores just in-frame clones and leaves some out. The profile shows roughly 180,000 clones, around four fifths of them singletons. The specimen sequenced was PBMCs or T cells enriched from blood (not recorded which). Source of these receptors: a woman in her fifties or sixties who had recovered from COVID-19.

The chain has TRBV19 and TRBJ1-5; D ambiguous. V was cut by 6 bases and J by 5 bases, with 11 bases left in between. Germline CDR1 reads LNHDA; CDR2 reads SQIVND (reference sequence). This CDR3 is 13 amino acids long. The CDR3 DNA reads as TGTGCCAGTAGCGCGGGCGGGTATCAGCCCCAGCATTTT. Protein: CASSAGGYQPQHF.

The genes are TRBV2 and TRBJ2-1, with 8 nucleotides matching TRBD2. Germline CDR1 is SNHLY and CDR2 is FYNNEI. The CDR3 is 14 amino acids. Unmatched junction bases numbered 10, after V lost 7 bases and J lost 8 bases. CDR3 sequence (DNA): TGTGCCAGCAAGGACCCGGGAGGGATCGATGAGCAGTTCTTC. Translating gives CASKDPGGIDEQFF.

The CDR3 protein is CSASLAGVLETQYF. The CDR3 DNA follows: TGCAGTGCTAGTTTAGCGGGAGTGTTGGAGACCCAGTACTTC. The chain has TRBV20-1 and TRBJ2-5, with TRBD2 identical over 9 bases. V lost 3 bases to trimming and J lost 5 bases; unmatched junction nucleotides: 7. This CDR3 comprises 14 residues. Germline loops: CDR1 DFQATT, CDR2 SNEGSKA (reference sequence).

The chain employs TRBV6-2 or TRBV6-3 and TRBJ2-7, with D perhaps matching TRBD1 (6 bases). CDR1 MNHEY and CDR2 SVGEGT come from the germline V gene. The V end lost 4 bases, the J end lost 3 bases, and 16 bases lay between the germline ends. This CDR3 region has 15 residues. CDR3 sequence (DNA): TGTGCCAGCAGTTCCGGACAGCCCGGGCACTACGAGCAGTACGTC. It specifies CASSSGQPGHYEQYV.

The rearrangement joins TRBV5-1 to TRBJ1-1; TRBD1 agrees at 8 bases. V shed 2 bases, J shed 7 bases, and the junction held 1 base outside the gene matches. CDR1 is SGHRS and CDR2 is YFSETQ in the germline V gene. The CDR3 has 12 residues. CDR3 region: CASSFDRGEAFF. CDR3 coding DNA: TGCGCCAGCAGCTTTGACAGGGGTGAAGCTTTCTTT.

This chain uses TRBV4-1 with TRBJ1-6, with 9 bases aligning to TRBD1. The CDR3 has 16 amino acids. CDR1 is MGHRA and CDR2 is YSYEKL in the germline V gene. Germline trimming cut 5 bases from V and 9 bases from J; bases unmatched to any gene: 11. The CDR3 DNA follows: TGCGCCAGCAGCGCCCGGACGGGACAGGGAGGTTCACCCCTCCACTTT. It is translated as CASSARTGQGGSPLHF.

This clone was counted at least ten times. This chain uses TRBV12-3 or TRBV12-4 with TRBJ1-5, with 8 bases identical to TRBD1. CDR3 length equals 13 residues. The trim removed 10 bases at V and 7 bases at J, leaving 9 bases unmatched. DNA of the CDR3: TGTGCCACCTCGGGGGACAGGACCCAGCCCCAGCATTTT. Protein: CATSGDRTQPQHF.

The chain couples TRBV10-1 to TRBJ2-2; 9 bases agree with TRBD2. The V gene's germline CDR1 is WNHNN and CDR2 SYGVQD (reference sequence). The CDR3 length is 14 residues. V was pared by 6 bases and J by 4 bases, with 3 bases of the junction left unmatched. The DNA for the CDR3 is TGCGCCAGCAGAAGCGGGAGGTCCACCGGGGAGCTGTTTTTT. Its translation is CASRSGRSTGELFF.

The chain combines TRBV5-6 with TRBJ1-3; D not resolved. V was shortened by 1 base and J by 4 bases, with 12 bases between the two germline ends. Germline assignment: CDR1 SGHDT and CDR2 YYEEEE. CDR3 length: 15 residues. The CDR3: CASSLSGTGGNTIYF. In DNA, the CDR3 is TGTGCCAGCAGCTTGTCTGGAACGGGGGGAAACACCATATATTTT.